These 27 T cell receptor beta chains originate from one sample sequenced in a study of blood T cell repertoires in COVID-19. Assay used: immunoSEQ multiplex PCR; TCRdb lists only in-frame clones, some missing. The sample shows some 260,000 clones, more than 65% of them seen only once. The specimen was peripheral blood. The receptors here all came from a woman in her thirties or forties with active or convalescent COVID-19.

The chain uses TRBV27 and TRBJ2-1, with D perhaps matching TRBD2 (7 bases). This CDR3 spans 15 amino acids. V dropped 7 bases and J dropped 8 bases, with 21 bases sitting between them. Germline loops: CDR1 MNHEY, CDR2 SMNVEV (reference sequence). CDR3 protein: CASMRGMGGRYEQFF. DNA of the CDR3: TGTGCCAGCATGCGAGGTATGGGGGGGCGGTATGAGCAGTTCTTC.

The rearrangement links TRBV28 to TRBJ1-3; D is uncertain. Germline CDR1 is MDHEN and CDR2 is SYDVKM. Trimming left V 7 bases short and J 1 base short, with 17 bases between. The CDR3 has 16 residues. The CDR3 nucleotides read TGTGCCAGCAACGAGAGGGCTTACACATCTGGAAACACCATATATTTT. Amino acid sequence: CASNERAYTSGNTIYF.

The V call is TRBV5-1, the J call TRBJ1-5; 9 bases line up with TRBD1. Germline-derived CDR1 and CDR2 are SGHRS and YFSETQ. V was pared by 0 bases and J by 5 bases, with 9 bases of the junction left unmatched. The CDR3 sequence is 17 residues long. The CDR3 is CASSLEPRDRDYQPQHF. The CDR3, as DNA: TGCGCCAGCAGCTTGGAGCCCCGGGACAGGGATTATCAGCCCCAGCATTTT.

The chain has TRBV28 and TRBJ2-5, with TRBD1 identical over 8 bases. The germline gives CDR1 MDHEN, CDR2 SYDVKM. The CDR3 sequence is 16 residues long. V lost 6 bases and J lost 2; bases outside the gene matches: 11. Written as DNA, the CDR3 is TGTGCCAGCAGGGTAGGCAGGGGGCACTTTCAAGAGACCCAGTACTTC. Translated: CASRVGRGHFQETQYF.

The V call is TRBV23-1, the J call TRBJ2-7, with 8 positions matching TRBD1. TRBV23-1 is assigned to the ORF class and has an uncertain function. V lost 6 bases and J lost 7; bases outside the gene matches: 2. This CDR3 is built from 11 residues. The CDR3: CASSRTGEQYV. CDR3 sequence (DNA): TGCGCCAGCAGCAGGACAGGGGAGCAGTACGTC.

The V gene is TRBV25-1, the J gene TRBJ2-1, with a tentative D call TRBD2 (5 bases). The germline CDR1 and CDR2 sequences are MGHDK and SYGVNS. The CDR3 is 12 amino acids. The V and J ends lost 6 bases and 6 bases respectively, with 9 bases between them. CDR3 DNA sequence: TGTGCCAGCAGGAAGGACTTCAATGAGCAGTTCTTC. Translated: CASRKDFNEQFF.

The CDR3 loop reads CSASVRSGGHNEQFF. For the CDR3, the DNA is TGCAGTGCTAGTGTCCGTAGCGGGGGTCACAATGAGCAGTTCTTC. V usage is TRBV20-1 and J usage is TRBJ2-1; 9 bases fit TRBD2. The CDR3 loop spans 15 amino acids. Per the germline V gene, CDR1 is DFQATT and CDR2 is SNEGSKA (reference sequence). V was pared by 3 bases and J by 5 bases, with 8 bases of the junction left unmatched.

This clone was seen just once. The V call is TRBV28, the J call TRBJ1-4, with 7 bases matching TRBD1. Looked up from germline, CDR1 is MDHEN and CDR2 is SYDVKM. After removal of 7 bases from V and 8 bases from J, the junction contained 10 bases not matched to a gene. The length of the CDR3 is 14 residues. CDR3 nucleotides: TGTGCCAGCACCGCGACAGGGAGCCGGGAAAAACTGTTTTTT. Translating it yields CASTATGSREKLFF. The full variable domain, with the rest looked up from reference TRBV28 and TRBJ1-4, is DVKVTQSSRYLVKRTGEKVFLECVQDMDHENMFWYRQDPGLGLRLIYFSYDVKMKEKGDIPEGYSVSREKKERFSLILESASTNQTSMYLCASTATGSREKLFFGSGTQLSVL.

This sequence joins TRBV15 and TRBJ1-6, with 8 bases aligning to TRBD1. CDR1 is LNHNV and CDR2 is YYDKDF in the germline V gene (reference sequence). Trimming removed 0 bases from V and 7 bases from J; junction bases left unmatched: 2. CDR3 length: 15 amino acids. The CDR3 coding sequence is TGTGCCACCAGCAGAGATGACAGGGGAAATTCACCCCTCCACTTT. Protein: CATSRDDRGNSPLHF.

By frequency in the sample, this clone is medium-sized (0.01 to 0.1%). The identical CDR3 is also encoded by other nucleotide sequences in the sample. This sequence joins TRBV3-1 (or the pseudogene TRBV3-2) and TRBJ1-2, with 7 bases fitting TRBD1. The V gene's germline CDR1 is LGHDT and CDR2 YNNKEL (reference sequence). This CDR3 spans 14 amino acids. V trimming: 4 bases; J trimming: 4 bases; junction bases outside the gene matches: 6. CDR3 sequence (DNA): TGTGCCAGCAGCCCCCGACAGGGAAGCTATGGCTACACCTTC. It is translated as CASSPRQGSYGYTF.

The chain recombines TRBV5-1 with TRBJ1-2, with 7 bases that match TRBD1. Germline values: CDR1 SGHRS, CDR2 YFSETQ. The J segment lost 1 base and the V segment lost 0 bases, leaving 3 bases of the junction unmatched. This CDR3 region has 15 residues. In DNA form, the CDR3 reads TGCGCCAGCAGCTTGGACAGGGGTCTTAACTATGGCTACACCTTC. Its protein is CASSLDRGLNYGYTF.

The J gene is TRBJ1-2, the V gene TRBV6-4; TRBD1 matches at 7 bases. This CDR3 is built from 15 residues. V shed 6 bases and J 0 bases; nucleotides not matched to a gene: 7. Germline CDR1 and CDR2: MRHNA and SNTAGT. DNA of the CDR3: TGTGCCAGCAGCAGAACAACAGGGGCTAACTATGGCTACACCTTC. This encodes CASSRTTGANYGYTF.

The gene calls are TRBV3-1 (or the pseudogene TRBV3-2) and TRBJ2-7; the match to TRBD2 covers 8 bases. The CDR3 runs 17 residues. V was clipped by 0 bases and J by 3 bases; unmatched bases: 10. Germline V lookup: CDR1 LGHDT, CDR2 YNNKEL (reference sequence). The CDR3 spells CASSQEAWTSNYYEQYF. As DNA, the CDR3 is TGTGCCAGCAGCCAAGAGGCTTGGACTAGCAACTACTACGAGCAGTACTTC.

In this sample, this clone turned up once. J is TRBJ1-5 and V is TRBV6-5, with D unresolved. Germline V gives CDR1 MNHEY, CDR2 SVGAGI. The V end was cut by 6 bases, the J end by 0 bases, with 9 bases between. The CDR3 has 14 amino acids. DNA for the CDR3: TGTGCCAGCAGGAGAGGTGTTAGCAATCAGCCCCAGCATTTT. Protein: CASRRGVSNQPQHF.

This clone was observed once. The chain has TRBV29-1 and TRBJ2-5; D unresolved. The V end was cut by 6 bases, the J end by 9 bases, with 17 bases between. CDR3 length: 12 amino acids. Germline V lookup: CDR1 SQVTM, CDR2 ANQGSEA. CDR3 sequence: CSVPGSYGSQYF. The CDR3 DNA reads TGCAGCGTGCCCGGGTCCTATGGGTCCCAGTACTTC.

The rearrangement links TRBV7-3 to TRBJ2-3; D is unresolved. In germline, CDR1 is SGHTA, CDR2 FQGTGA. The germline V and J ends were trimmed by 4 bases and 2 bases, with 10 bases remaining between them. The CDR3 consists of 14 residues. This chain's CDR3 is CASSSGVLTDTQYF. Here the CDR3 DNA reads TGTGCCAGCAGCTCCGGTGTCCTCACAGATACGCAGTATTTT.

The chain recombines TRBV6-4 with TRBJ1-4; D perhaps matches TRBD1 (6 bases). The CDR3 length is 17 residues. Trimming stripped 5 bases from V and 11 bases from J, with 27 bases between. The germline V gene has CDR1 MRHNA and CDR2 SNTAGT. The CDR3 here is CASSQFTLDRLGEKLFF. In DNA, the CDR3 is TGTGCCAGCAGTCAGTTTACCCTTGACAGGTTGGGGGAGAAACTGTTTTTT.

This chain connects TRBV10-3 to TRBJ1-2; 10 nucleotides line up with TRBD1. The CDR3 totals 15 residues. V dropped 10 bases and J dropped 8; count of bases not matched to a gene: 16. CDR1 and CDR2 from the germline V gene are ENHRY and SYGVKD. CDR3: CATKRGTGEVGGYTF. The CDR3, as DNA: TGTGCCACCAAGAGGGGGACAGGGGAGGTAGGAGGCTACACCTTC.

V usage is TRBV5-1 and J usage is TRBJ1-3; D not certain. Germline CDR1 reads SGHRS; CDR2 reads YFSETQ. Trimming left V 3 bases short and J 1 base short, with 11 bases between. This CDR3 spans 15 amino acids. The CDR3, as DNA: TGCGCCAGCAGCTCCCTCGGGAGGTCTGGAAACACCATATATTTT. Protein: CASSSLGRSGNTIYF.

The rearrangement joins TRBV5-8 to TRBJ1-1, with 7 bases identical to TRBD1. The CDR3 covers 16 residues. After removal of 0 bases from V and 0 bases from J, the junction contained 5 bases not matched to a gene. Looked up from germline, CDR1 is SGHTS and CDR2 is YDEGEE. The CDR3 loop is CASSLGQGWLNTEAFF. The DNA of the CDR3 is TGTGCCAGCAGCTTGGGACAGGGATGGTTGAACACTGAAGCTTTCTTT.

This clone has just one count. This chain joins TRBV5-1 and TRBJ2-3; TRBD2 matches 7 bases. Germline CDR1 is SGHRS and CDR2 is YFSETQ. V was pared by 2 bases and J by 0 bases, with 3 bases of the junction left unmatched. This CDR3 has 15 residues. The CDR3 coding sequence is TGCGCCAGCAGCTTCATCGGGGGGAGCACAGATACGCAGTATTTT. Protein product: CASSFIGGSTDTQYF.

The chain has TRBV10-3 and TRBJ1-2; 9 bases are shared with TRBD1. The CDR3 sequence is 13 residues long. In germline, CDR1 is ENHRY, CDR2 SYGVKD. With V trimmed by 6 bases and J by 6 bases, 5 bases remained unmatched. The CDR3 region has the DNA TGTGCCATCAGGATGACAGGGGGGGATGGCTACACCTTC. It yields the protein CAIRMTGGDGYTF.

This clone was seen only a few times. V is TRBV5-1 and J is TRBJ2-3; possible D gene TRBD1, 6 bases. Trimming shortened V by 3 bases and J by 2 bases, and 16 bases separated the two germline ends. The CDR3 length is 16 residues. Per the germline V gene, CDR1 is SGHRS and CDR2 is YFSETQ. In DNA, the CDR3 is TGCGCCAGCAGCTCACAGGGTACCCAGAACACAGATACGCAGTATTTT. It encodes CASSSQGTQNTDTQYF.

The chain has TRBV7-3 and TRBJ2-2; 9 bases fit TRBD2. Germline lookup yields CDR1 SGHTA and CDR2 FQGTGA. The CDR3 contains 16 residues. The V segment lost 5 bases and the J segment 4 bases; nucleotides outside the gene matches: 8. CDR3 amino acids: CASSAGLASGTGELFF. The CDR3 nucleotides read TGTGCCAGCAGCGCCGGACTAGCGTCGGGCACCGGGGAGCTGTTTTTT.

The J gene is TRBJ1-2, the V gene TRBV9, with D hard to call. The CDR3 contains 13 residues. CDR1 and CDR2 (germline): SGDLS, YYNGEE. Trimming shortened V by 0 bases and J by 7 bases, and 10 bases separated the two germline ends. The CDR3 sequence is CASSVVEGGGYTF. The CDR3 coding sequence is TGTGCCAGCAGCGTAGTTGAGGGCGGTGGCTACACCTTC.

The CDR3 DNA is TGTGCCAGCAGCGAACAGGGTATTGGCTATGGCTACACCTTC. Translation gives CASSEQGIGYGYTF. The chain combines TRBV7-9 with TRBJ1-2, with D perhaps TRBD1 (6 bases). Germline V gene lookup returns CDR1 SEHNR and CDR2 FQNEAQ (reference sequence). Trimming took 5 bases from V and 4 from J, leaving 14 bases between them. There are 14 residues in the CDR3.

For the CDR3, the DNA is TGTGCCAGCAAAGTGACAGGGGCCTCCACGTACACCTTC. Protein product: CASKVTGASTYTF. The rearrangement joins TRBV28 to TRBJ1-2; 8 bases line up with TRBD1. From germline, CDR1 is MDHEN and CDR2 SYDVKM. V trimming: 7 bases; J trimming: 11 bases; junction bases outside the gene matches: 12. This CDR3 contains 13 residues.